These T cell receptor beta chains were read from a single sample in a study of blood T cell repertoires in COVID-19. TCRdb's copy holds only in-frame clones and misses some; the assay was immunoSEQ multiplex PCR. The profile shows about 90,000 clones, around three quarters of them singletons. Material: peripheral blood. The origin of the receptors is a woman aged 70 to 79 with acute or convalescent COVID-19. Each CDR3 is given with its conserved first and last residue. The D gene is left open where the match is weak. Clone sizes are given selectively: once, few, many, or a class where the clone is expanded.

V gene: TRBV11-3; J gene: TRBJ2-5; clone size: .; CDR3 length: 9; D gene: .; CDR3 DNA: TGTGCCAGCAGCTTTGCGACAAACTTC; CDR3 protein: CASSFATNF
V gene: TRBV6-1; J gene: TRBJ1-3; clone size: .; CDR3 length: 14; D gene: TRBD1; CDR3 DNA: TGTGCCAGCAGTGAAGCGACAGGGGGAAACACCATATATTTT; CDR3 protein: CASSEATGGNTIYF
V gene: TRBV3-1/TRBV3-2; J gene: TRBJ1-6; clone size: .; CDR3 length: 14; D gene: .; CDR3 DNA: TGTGCCAGCAGCCAGGGGGCGCCGAATTCACCCCTCCACTTT; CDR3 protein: CASSQGAPNSPLHF
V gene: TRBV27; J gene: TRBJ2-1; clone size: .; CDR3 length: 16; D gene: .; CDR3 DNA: TGTGCCAGCAGTTCCTACAAAACTAATGAAGGCGGCGAGCAGTTCTTC; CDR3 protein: CASSSYKTNEGGEQFF
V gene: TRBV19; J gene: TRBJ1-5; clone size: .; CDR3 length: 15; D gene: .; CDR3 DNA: TGTGCCAGTAGTGGTACTCTATCCAGCAATCAGCCCCAGCATTTT; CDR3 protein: CASSGTLSSNQPQHF
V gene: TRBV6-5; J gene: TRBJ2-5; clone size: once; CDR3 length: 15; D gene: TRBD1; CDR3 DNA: TGTGCCAGCAGTTACTGGGGACAGGGGAGTGAGACCCAGTACTTC; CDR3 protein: CASSYWGQGSETQYF
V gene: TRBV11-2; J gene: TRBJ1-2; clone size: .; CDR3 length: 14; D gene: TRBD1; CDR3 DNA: TGTGCCAGCAGCTCTCGACAGGGGGACTATGGCTACACCTTC; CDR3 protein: CASSSRQGDYGYTF
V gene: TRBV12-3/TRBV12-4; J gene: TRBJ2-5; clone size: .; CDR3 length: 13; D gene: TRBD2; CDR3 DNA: TGTGCCAGCAGTTTTCGGACTAGCGGGAGTCAGTACTTC; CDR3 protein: CASSFRTSGSQYF
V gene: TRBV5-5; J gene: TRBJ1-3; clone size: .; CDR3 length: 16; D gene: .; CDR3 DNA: TGTGCCAGCAGCCCAGGGTTGACAAGCTCTGGAAACACCATATATTTT; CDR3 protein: CASSPGLTSSGNTIYF
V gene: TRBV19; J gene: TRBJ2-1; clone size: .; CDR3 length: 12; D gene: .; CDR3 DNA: TGTGCCAGTAGTATCTCCTATCATGAGCAGTTCTTC; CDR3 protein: CASSISYHEQFF
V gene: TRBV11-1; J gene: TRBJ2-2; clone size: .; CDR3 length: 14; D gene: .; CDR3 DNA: TGTGCCAGCAGCTTGACAGGACCAACCGGGGAGCTGTTTTTT; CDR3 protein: CASSLTGPTGELFF
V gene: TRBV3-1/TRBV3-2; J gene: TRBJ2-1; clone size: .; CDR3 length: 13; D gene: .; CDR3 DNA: TGTGCCAGCAGCCAAGCAGGGAGGCCGGAGCAGTTCTTC; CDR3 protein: CASSQAGRPEQFF
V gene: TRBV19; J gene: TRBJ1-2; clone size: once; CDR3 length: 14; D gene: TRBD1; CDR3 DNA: TGTGCCAGTAAAGGGACAGGCGTAAACTATGGCTACACCTTC; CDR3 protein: CASKGTGVNYGYTF
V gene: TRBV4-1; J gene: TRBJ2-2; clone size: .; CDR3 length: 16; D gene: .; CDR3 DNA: TGCGCCAGCAGCCAAGCTAATCTGGTCTCGACCGGGGAGCTGTTTTTT; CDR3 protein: CASSQANLVSTGELFF
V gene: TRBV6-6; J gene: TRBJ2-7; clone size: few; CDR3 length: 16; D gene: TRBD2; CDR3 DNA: TGTGCCAGCAGTAAGGGGACTAGCGGGGTGTCCTACGAGCAGTACTTC; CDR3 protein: CASSKGTSGVSYEQYF
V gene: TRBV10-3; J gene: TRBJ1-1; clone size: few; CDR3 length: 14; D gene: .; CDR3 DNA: TGTGCCATCAGTCTTGCCAGGATGAACACTGAAGCTTTCTTT; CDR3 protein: CAISLARMNTEAFF
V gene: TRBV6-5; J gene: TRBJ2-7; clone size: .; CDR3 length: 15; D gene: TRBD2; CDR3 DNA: TGTGCCAGCAGGTCGGGGGGGGCGGGGAGCTACGAGCAGTACTTC; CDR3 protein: CASRSGGAGSYEQYF
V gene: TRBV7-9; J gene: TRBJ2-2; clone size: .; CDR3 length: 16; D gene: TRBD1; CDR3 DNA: TGTGCCAGCAGCTCTGATTGGACAGGGACTACCGGGGAGCTGTTTTTT; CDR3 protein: CASSSDWTGTTGELFF
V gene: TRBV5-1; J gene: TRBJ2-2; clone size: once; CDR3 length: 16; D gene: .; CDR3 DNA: TGCGCCAGCAGCGGATCGATTCACAGGGAGACCGGGGAGCTGTTTTTT; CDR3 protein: CASSGSIHRETGELFF
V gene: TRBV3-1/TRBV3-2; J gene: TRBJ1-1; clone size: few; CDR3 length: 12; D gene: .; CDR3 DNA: TGTGCCAGCAGCCAACGGAACACTGAAGCTTTCTTT; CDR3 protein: CASSQRNTEAFF
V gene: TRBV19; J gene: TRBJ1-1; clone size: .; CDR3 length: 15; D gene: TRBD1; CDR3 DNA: TGTGCCAGTAGTACGGTACAGGGGGCGAGAACTGAAGCTTTCTTT; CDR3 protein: CASSTVQGARTEAFF
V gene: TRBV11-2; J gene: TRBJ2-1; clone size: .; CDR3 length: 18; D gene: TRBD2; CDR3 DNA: TGTGCCAGCAGCTTAGGGGACGGGCGGGGGAGCTCCTACAATGAGCAGTTCTTC; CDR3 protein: CASSLGDGRGSSYNEQFF
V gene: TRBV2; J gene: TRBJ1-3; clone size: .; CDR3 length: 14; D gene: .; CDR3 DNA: TGTGCCAGCGGGAGGGACGCCGCTGGAAACACCATATATTTT; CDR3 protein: CASGRDAAGNTIYF
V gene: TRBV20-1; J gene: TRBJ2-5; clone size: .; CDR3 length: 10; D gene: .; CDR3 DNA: TGCAGTGCTAGCGCGGAGACCCAGTACTTC; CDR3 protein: CSASAETQYF
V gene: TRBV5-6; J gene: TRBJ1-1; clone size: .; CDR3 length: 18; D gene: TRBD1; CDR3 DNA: TGTGCCAGCAGCTCGCTGACAGGGGCGAGGTTTTTGAACACTGAAGCTTTCTTT; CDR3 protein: CASSSLTGARFLNTEAFF
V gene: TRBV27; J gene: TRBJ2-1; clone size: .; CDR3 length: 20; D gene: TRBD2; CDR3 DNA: TGTGCCAGCAGAAAGAGCCCGGGACTAGCGGGTCAGGCTAACTACAATGAGCAGTTCTTC; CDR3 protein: CASRKSPGLAGQANYNEQFF
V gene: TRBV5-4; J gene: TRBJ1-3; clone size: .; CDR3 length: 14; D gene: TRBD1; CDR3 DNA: TGTGCCAGCAGCTCGACAGGGGCTGGAAACACCATATATTTT; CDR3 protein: CASSSTGAGNTIYF
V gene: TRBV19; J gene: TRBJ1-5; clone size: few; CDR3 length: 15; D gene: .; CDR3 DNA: TGTGCCAGTAGTATTAGCATAGGAGGCAATCAGCCCCAGCATTTT; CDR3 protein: CASSISIGGNQPQHF
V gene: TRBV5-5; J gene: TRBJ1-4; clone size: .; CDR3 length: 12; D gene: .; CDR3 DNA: TGTGCCAGCGGAGGGACTACTGAAAAACTGTTTTTT; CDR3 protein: CASGGTTEKLFF
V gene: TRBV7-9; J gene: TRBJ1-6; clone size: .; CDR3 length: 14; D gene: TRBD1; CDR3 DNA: TGTGCCAGCAGGAGGGACAGCAATAATTCACCCCTCCACTTT; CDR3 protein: CASRRDSNNSPLHF
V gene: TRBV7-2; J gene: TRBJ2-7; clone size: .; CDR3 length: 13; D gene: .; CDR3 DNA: TGTGCCAGCAGCCCCCGCCAGGCCTACGAGCAGTACTTC; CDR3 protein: CASSPRQAYEQYF
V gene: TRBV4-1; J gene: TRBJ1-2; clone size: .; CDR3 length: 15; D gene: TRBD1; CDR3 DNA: TGCGCCAGCAGCCGCGCGGACCGGGACAGGGATAGCTACACCTTC; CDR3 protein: CASSRADRDRDSYTF
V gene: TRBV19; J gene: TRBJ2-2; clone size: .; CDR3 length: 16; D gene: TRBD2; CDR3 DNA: TGTGCCAGTAGTATAGTCTGGCGCGGGGGGTACGGGGAGCTGTTTTTT; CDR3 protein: CASSIVWRGGYGELFF
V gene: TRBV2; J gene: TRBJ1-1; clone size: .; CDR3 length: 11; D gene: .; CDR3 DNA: TGTGCCAGCGGCAGGCCCCTCGAAGCTTTCTTT; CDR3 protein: CASGRPLEAFF
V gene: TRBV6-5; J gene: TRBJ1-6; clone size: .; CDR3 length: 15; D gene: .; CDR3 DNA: TGTGCCAGCACCCAGGGGAAGTCCTATAATTCACCCCTCCACTTT; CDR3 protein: CASTQGKSYNSPLHF
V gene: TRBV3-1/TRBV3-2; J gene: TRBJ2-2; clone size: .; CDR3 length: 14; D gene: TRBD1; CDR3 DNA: TGTGCCAGCAGCCAAGGACAGGGGACCGGGGAGCTGTTTTTT; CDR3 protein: CASSQGQGTGELFF
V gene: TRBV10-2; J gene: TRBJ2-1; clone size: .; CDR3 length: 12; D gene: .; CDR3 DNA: TGCGCCAGCAGTGGGTGGGGAGATGAGCAGTTCTTC; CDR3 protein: CASSGWGDEQFF
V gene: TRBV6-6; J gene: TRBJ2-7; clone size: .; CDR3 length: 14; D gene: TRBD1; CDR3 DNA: TGTGCCAGCAGCCCCGGGACAGGCTTACGAGAGCAGTACTTC; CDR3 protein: CASSPGTGLREQYF
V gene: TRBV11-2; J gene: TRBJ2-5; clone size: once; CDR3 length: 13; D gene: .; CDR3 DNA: TGTGCCAGCAGCACCGGACTCCAAGAGACCCAGTACTTC; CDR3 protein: CASSTGLQETQYF
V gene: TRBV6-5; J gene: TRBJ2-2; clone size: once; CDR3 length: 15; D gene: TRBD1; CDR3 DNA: TGTGCCAGCAGTTGGACAGGGCTAAACACCGGGGAGCTGTTTTTT; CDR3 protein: CASSWTGLNTGELFF
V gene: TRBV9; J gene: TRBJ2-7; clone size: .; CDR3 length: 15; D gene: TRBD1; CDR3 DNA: TGTGCCAGCAGCTCGAATCCGGGACAGAACTACGAGCAGTACTTC; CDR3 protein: CASSSNPGQNYEQYF
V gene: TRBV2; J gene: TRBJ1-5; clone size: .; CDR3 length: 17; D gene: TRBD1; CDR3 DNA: TGTGCCAGCAGTTCAGACAGGGGGCGCGGCAGCAATCAGCCCCAGCATTTT; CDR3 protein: CASSSDRGRGSNQPQHF
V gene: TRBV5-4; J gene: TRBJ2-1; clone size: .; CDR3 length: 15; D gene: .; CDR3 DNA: TGTGCCAGCAGCTTGGCTGGAGCGAATAACAATGAGCAGTTCTTC; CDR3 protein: CASSLAGANNNEQFF
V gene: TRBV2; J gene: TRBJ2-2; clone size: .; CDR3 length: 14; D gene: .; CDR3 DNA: TGTGCCAGCAGCCCCCTGGCGGGCTCCGGGGAGCTGTTTTTT; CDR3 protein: CASSPLAGSGELFF
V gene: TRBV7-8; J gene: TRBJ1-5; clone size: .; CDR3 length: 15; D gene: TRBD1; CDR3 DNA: TGTGCCAGCAGCTTGGGGGGACAGAGCTATCAGCCCCAGCATTTT; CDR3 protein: CASSLGGQSYQPQHF
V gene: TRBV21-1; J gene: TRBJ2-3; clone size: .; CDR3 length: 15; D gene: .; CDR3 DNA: TGTGCCAGCAGCACGAGGCAGGGGGCCGCAGATACGCAGTATTTT; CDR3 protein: CASSTRQGAADTQYF
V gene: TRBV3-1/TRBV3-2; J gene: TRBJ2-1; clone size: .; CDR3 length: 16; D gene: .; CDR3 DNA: TGTGCCAGCAGCCAGGGGGGACAGTCCTCCTACAATGAGCAGTTCTTC; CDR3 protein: CASSQGGQSSYNEQFF
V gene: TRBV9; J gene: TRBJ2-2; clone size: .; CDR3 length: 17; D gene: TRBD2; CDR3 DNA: TGTGCCAGCGCCCGGACTAGCGGGAGCGGGGGGACCGGGGAGCTGTTTTTT; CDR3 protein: CASARTSGSGGTGELFF
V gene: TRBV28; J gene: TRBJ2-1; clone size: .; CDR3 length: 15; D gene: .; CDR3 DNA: TGTGCCAGCAGTCCCCAACTATCAGGGGCAAATGAGCAGTTCTTC; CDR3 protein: CASSPQLSGANEQFF
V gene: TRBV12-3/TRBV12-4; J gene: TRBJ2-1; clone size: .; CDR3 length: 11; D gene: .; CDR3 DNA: TGTGCCAGCAGTTTAGGAGCGCGACGATTCTTC; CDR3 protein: CASSLGARRFF
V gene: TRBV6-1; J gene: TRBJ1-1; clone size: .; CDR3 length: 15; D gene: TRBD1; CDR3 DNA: TGTGCCAGCAGTGAAGGAGGAGGGGGCCACACTGAAGCTTTCTTT; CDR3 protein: CASSEGGGGHTEAFF
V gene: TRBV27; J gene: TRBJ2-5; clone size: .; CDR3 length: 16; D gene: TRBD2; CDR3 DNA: TGTGCCAGCAGTTTATCGAGACGGGGGGGAGAAGAGACCCAGTACTTC; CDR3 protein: CASSLSRRGGEETQYF
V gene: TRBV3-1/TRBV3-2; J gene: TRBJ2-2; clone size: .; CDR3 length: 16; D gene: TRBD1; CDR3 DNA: TGTGCCAGCAGCCAACTCCGGGACAGGGTAACCGGGGAGCTGTTTTTT; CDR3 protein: CASSQLRDRVTGELFF
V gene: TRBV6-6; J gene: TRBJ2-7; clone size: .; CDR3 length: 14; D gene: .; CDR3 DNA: TGTGCCAGCAGTTCCCAGGGTAGGTTCTACGAGCAGTACTTC; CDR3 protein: CASSSQGRFYEQYF
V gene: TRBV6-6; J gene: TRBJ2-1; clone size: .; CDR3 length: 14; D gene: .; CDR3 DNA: TGTGCCAGCAAGAGGGACTTCTCCTACAATGAGCAGTTCTTC; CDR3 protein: CASKRDFSYNEQFF
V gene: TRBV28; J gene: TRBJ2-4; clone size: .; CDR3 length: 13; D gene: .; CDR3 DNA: TGTGCCAGCAGTTTATTCCAGGGCAACATTCAGTACTTC; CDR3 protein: CASSLFQGNIQYF
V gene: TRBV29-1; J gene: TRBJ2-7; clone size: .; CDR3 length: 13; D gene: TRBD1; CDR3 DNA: TGCAGCGTTGCCGGGACAGGCGCCTACGAGCAGTACTTC; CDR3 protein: CSVAGTGAYEQYF
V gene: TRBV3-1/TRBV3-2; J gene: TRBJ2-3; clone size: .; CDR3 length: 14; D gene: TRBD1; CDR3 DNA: TGTGCCAGCAGCCTGGGACAGGGTGGAGATACGCAGTATTTT; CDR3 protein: CASSLGQGGDTQYF
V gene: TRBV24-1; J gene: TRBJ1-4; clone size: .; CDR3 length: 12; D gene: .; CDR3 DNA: TGTGCCACCAGTGACCGTAATGAAAAACTGTTTTTT; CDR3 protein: CATSDRNEKLFF
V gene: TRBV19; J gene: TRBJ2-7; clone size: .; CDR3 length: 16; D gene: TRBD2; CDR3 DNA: TGTGCCAGTAGTACCGGGAGACTAGCGGGAGCAGGCGAGCAGTACTTC; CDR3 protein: CASSTGRLAGAGEQYF